The sample holds one count of the clone carrying this T cell receptor beta chain. While CD8+ and CD4+ T cells were isolated negatively, TEMRA cells were enriched by FACS. The data originate from a study of CD8 T cells in Susac syndrome. With random hexamers, reverse transcription was performed on about 0.45 to 1 ug of RNA. Amplification of TCR beta CDR3 spanned 54 Vbeta and 13 Jbeta via immunoSEQ multiplex PCR. A single record per CDR3 protein comes from TCRdb applying MiXCR to the immunoSEQ multiplex PCR reads. The table lists around 160,000 distinct CDR3 sequences, about 94% of them singletons, with 0.11% to 0.15% in the top ten. The CDR3 covers 15 residues. Germline V gives CDR1 LNHDA, CDR2 SQIVND (reference sequence). V lost 6 bases, J lost 3 bases, and 11 bases stayed unmatched.

Sequencing was done on a sample of CD4+ T cells from PBMCs. The chain carries TRBV19 and TRBJ2-7; 7 bases agree with TRBD1. The sequence came from a human donor in good health. The DNA for the CDR3 is TGTGCCAGTAGCAACACCGGGACAGCCTTCTACGAGCAGTACTTC. Translating gives CASSNTGTAFYEQYF. The whole variable domain, filled in from reference TRBV19 and TRBJ2-7, reads DGGITQSPKYLFRKEGQNVTLSCEQNLNHDAMYWYRQDPGQGLRLIYYSQIVNDFQKGDIAEGYSVSREKKESFPLTVTSAQKNPTAFYLCASSNTGTAFYEQYFGPGTRLTVT.